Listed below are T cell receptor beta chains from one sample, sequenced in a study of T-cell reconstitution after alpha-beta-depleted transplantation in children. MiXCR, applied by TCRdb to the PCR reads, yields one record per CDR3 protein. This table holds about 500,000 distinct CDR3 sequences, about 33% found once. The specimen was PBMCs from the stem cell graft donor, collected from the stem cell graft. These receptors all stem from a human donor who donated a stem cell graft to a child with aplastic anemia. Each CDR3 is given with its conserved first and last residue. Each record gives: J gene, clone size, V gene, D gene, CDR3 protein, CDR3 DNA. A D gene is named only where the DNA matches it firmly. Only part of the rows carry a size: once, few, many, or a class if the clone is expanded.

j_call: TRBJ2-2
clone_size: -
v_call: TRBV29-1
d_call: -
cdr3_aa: CSVRIGIGGENTGELFF
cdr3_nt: TGCAGCGTCCGAATCGGTATCGGGGGAGAGAACACCGGGGAGCTGTTTTTT

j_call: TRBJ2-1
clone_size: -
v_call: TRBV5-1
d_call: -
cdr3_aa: CASSTPVGGLNEQFF
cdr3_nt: TGCGCCAGCAGCACTCCGGTGGGGGGCCTCAATGAGCAGTTCTTC

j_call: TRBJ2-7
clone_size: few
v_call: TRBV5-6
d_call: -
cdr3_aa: CASSLASGKQYF
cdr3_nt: TGTGCCAGCAGCTTGGCCTCAGGCAAGCAGTACTTC

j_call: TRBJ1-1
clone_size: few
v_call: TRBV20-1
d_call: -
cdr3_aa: CSAADRDRVETFF
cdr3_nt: TGCAGTGCTGCTGACCGGGACCGAGTTGAAACTTTCTTT

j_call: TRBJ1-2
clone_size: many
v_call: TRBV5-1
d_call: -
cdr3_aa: CASSLGDGRYGYTF
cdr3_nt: TGCGCCAGCAGCTTGGGGGACGGACGCTATGGCTACACCTTC

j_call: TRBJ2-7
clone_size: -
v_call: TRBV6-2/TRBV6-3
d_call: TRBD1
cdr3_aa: CASSSPGQVYYEQYF
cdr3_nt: TGTGCCAGCAGTTCCCCGGGACAGGTTTACTACGAGCAGTACTTC

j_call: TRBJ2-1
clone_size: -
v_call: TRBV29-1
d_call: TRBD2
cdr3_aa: CSVLAGYNEQFF
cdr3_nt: TGCAGCGTTCTAGCGGGGTACAATGAGCAGTTCTTC

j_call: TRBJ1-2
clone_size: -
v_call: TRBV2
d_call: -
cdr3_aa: CASGILGAGYGYTF
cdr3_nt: TGTGCCAGCGGCATCCTGGGGGCCGGCTATGGCTACACCTTC

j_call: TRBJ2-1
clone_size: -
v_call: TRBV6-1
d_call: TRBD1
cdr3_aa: CASSEGDSSYNEQFF
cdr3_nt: TGTGCCAGCAGTGAAGGGGACAGCTCCTACAATGAGCAGTTCTTC

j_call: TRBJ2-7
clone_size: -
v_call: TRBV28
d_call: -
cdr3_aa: CATGPTPTYEQYF
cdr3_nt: TGTGCCACAGGGCCGACACCCACCTACGAGCAGTACTTC

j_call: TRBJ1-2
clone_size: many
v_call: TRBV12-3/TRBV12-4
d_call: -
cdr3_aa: CASSLSRYGYTF
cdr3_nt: TGTGCCAGCAGTTTGAGTCGGTATGGCTACACCTTC

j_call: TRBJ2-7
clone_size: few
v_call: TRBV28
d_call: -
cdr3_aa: CASSLSTGRSYEQYF
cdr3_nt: TGTGCCAGCAGTCTAAGTACAGGGAGATCCTACGAGCAGTACTTC

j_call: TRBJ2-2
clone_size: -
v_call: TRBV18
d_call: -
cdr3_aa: CASSPPERRTSSTGELFF
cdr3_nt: TGTGCCAGCTCACCTCCCGAAAGGCGGACATCAAGCACCGGGGAGCTGTTTTTT

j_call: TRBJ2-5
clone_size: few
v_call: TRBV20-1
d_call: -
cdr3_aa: CSARAATSQETQYF
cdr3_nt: TGCAGTGCTAGAGCGGCGACATCCCAAGAGACCCAGTACTTC

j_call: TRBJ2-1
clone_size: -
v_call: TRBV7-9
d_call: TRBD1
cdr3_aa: CASTPDRGYNEQFF
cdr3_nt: TGTGCCAGCACCCCGGACAGGGGATACAATGAGCAGTTCTTC

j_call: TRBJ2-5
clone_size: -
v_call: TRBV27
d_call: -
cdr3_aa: CASRPEGVETQYF
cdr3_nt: TGTGCCAGCAGACCCGAAGGGGTGGAGACCCAGTACTTC

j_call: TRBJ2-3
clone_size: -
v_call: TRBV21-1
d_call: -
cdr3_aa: CASSKGMGRTCVGTDTQYF
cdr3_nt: TGTGCCAGCAGCAAAGGAATGGGCCGAACATGCGTTGGCACAGATACGCAGTATTTT

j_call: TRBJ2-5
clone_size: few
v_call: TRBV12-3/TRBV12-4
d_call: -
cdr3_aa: CASSLRGFEETQYF
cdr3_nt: TGTGCCAGCAGTTTACGGGGGTTTGAAGAGACCCAGTACTTC

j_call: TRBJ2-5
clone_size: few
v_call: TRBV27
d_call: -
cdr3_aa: CASSWGSVETQYF
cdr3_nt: TGTGCCAGCAGTTGGGGGTCTGTGGAGACCCAGTACTTC

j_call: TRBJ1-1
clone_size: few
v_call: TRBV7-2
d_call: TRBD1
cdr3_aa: CASSLGTGWATEAFF
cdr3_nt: TGTGCCAGCAGCTTAGGGACAGGGTGGGCCACTGAAGCTTTCTTT

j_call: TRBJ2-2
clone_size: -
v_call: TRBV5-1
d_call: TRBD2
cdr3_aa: CASSLGGTSVTGELFF
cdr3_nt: TGCGCCAGCAGCTTAGGGGGGACTAGCGTAACCGGGGAGCTGTTTTTT

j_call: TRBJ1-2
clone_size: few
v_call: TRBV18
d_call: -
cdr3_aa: CASSPGAGANYGYTF
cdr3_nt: TGTGCCAGCTCACCAGGGGCAGGTGCTAACTATGGCTACACCTTC

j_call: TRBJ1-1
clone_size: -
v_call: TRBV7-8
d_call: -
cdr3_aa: CASSFHNRGNTEAFF
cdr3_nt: TGTGCCAGCAGCTTCCACAATAGGGGGAACACTGAAGCTTTCTTT

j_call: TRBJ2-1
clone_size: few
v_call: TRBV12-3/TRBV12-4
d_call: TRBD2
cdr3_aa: CASSLVTSIGEQFF
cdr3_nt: TGTGCCAGCAGTTTAGTGACTAGCATAGGTGAGCAGTTCTTC

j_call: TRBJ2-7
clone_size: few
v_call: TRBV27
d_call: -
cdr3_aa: CASGLGLYEQYF
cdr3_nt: TGTGCCAGCGGATTGGGACTTTACGAGCAGTACTTC

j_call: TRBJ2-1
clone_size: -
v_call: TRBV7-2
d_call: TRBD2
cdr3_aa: CASSPLMGAGGYNEQFF
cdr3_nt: TGTGCCAGCAGCCCCTTGATGGGGGCGGGAGGGTACAATGAGCAGTTCTTC

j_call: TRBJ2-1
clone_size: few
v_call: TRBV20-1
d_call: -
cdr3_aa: CSARETRNEQFF
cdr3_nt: TGCAGTGCTAGAGAGACTAGAAATGAGCAGTTCTTC

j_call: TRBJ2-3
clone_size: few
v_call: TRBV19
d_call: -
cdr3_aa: CASSISRTQYF
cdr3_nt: TGTGCCAGTAGTATCTCACGGACGCAGTATTTT

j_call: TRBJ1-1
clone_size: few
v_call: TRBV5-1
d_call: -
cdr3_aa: CASSGGDPRGTEAFF
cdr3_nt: TGCGCCAGCAGCGGGGGGGACCCAAGGGGGACTGAAGCTTTCTTT

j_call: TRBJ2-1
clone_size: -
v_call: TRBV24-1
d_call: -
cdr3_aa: CATSAGRISYEQFF
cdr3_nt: TGTGCCACCAGTGCCGGGAGAATTTCCTATGAGCAGTTCTTC

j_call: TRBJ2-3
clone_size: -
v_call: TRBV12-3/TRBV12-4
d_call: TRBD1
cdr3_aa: CASTTQGSSTDTQYF
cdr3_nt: TGTGCCAGCACCACACAGGGGTCTAGCACAGATACGCAGTATTTT

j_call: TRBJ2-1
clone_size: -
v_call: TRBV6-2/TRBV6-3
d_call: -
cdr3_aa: CASSFERVRHNEQFF
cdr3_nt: TGTGCCAGCAGCTTCGAGCGGGTCCGACACAATGAGCAGTTCTTC

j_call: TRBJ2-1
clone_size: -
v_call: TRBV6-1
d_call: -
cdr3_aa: CASTNGPGSSYNEQFF
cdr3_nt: TGTGCCAGCACCAATGGTCCTGGGTCATCCTACAATGAGCAGTTCTTC

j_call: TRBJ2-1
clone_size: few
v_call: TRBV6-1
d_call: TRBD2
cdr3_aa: CASSEQAGVRGEQFF
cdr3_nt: TGTGCCAGCAGTGAACAGGCGGGAGTAAGGGGTGAGCAGTTCTTC

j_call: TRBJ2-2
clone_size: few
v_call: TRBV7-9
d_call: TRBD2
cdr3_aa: CASTLGGSGTGELFF
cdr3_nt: TGTGCCAGCACCCTAGGCGGGAGTGGCACCGGGGAGCTGTTTTTT

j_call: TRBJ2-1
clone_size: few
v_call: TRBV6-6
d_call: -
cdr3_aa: CASSGTPNNEQFF
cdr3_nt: TGTGCCAGCAGTGGGACACCAAACAATGAGCAGTTCTTC

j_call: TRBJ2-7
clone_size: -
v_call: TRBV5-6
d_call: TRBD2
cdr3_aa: CASSFPALAGAGGEQYF
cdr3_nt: TGTGCCAGCAGCTTTCCCGCTCTAGCGGGAGCCGGAGGCGAGCAGTACTTC

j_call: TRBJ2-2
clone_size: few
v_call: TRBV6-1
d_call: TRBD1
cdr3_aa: CASSPGQTNTGELFF
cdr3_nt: TGTGCCAGCAGCCCGGGACAGACGAACACCGGGGAGCTGTTTTTT

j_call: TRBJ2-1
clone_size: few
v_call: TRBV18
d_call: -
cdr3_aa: CASSPRGRTGYNEQFF
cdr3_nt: TGTGCCAGCTCACCGCGGGGGCGGACGGGATACAATGAGCAGTTCTTC

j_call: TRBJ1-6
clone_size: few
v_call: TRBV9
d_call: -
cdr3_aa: CASSVGKSPLHF
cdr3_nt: TGTGCCAGCAGCGTAGGGAAATCACCCCTCCACTTT

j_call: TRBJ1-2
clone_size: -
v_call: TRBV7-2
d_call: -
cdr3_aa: CASSLARQYYGYTF
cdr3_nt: TGTGCCAGCAGCTTAGCGCGTCAATACTATGGCTACACCTTC

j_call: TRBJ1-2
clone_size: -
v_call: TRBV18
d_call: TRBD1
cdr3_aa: CASSPPDRDYGYTF
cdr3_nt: TGTGCCAGCTCACCACCTGACAGGGACTATGGCTACACCTTC

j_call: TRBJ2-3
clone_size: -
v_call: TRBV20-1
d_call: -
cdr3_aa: CSARVGSSDTQYF
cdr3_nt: TGCAGTGCTAGAGTAGGTAGCTCAGATACGCAGTATTTT

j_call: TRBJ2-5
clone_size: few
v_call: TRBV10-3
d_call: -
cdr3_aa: CAISVGETQYF
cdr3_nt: TGTGCCATCAGTGTGGGAGAGACCCAGTACTTC

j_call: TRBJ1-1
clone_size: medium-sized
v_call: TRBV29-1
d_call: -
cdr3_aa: CSAHPYTEAFF
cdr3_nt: TGCAGCGCACACCCCTACACTGAAGCTTTCTTT

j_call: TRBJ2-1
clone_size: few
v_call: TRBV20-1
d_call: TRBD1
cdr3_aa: CSAGGGTGSPNEQFF
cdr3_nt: TGCAGTGCAGGGGGGGGGACAGGGTCCCCCAATGAGCAGTTCTTC

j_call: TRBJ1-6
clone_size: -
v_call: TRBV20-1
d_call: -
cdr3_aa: CSAQSGGPYNSPLHF
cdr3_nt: TGCAGTGCACAGAGCGGGGGACCATATAATTCACCCCTCCACTTT

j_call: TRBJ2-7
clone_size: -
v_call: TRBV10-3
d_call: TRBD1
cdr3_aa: CAISGWTGGNSYEQYF
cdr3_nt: TGTGCCATCAGTGGCTGGACAGGGGGCAATTCCTACGAGCAGTACTTC

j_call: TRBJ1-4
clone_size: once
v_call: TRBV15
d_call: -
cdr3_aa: CATSRGPREVDEKLFF
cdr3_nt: TGTGCCACCAGCAGAGGCCCCAGGGAGGTCGATGAAAAACTGTTTTTT

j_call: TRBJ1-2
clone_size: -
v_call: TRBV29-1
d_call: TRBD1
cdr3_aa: CSSDPLDRGWVYGYTF
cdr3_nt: TGCAGCTCCGATCCCCTCGACAGGGGGTGGGTGTATGGCTACACCTTC

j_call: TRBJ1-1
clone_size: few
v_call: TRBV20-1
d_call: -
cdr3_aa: CSARYGRMNTEAFF
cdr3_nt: TGCAGTGCTAGATACGGGAGGATGAACACTGAAGCTTTCTTT

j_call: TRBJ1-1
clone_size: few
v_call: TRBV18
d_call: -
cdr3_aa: CASSPRRQPNTEAFF
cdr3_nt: TGTGCCAGCTCACCCCGGAGACAGCCCAACACTGAAGCTTTCTTT

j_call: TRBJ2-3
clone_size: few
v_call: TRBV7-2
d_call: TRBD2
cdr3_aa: CASSFTAGVADTQYF
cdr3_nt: TGTGCCAGCAGCTTTACGGCGGGAGTGGCAGATACGCAGTATTTT

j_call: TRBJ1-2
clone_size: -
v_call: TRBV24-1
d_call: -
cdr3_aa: CATSDPDSYGYTF
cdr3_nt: TGTGCCACCAGTGATCCGGACAGCTATGGCTACACCTTC

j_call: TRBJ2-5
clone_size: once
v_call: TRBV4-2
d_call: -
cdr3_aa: CASSSLDYQETQYF
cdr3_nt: TGTGCCAGCAGCTCCCTAGACTATCAAGAGACCCAGTACTTC

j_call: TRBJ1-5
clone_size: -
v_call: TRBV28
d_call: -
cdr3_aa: CASRPSRGRISPQHF
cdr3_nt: TGTGCCAGCAGACCTTCCAGGGGCCGAATTTCGCCCCAGCATTTT

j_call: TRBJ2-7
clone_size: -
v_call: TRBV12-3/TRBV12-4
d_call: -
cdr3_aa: CASSLYAGTYEQYF
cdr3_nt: TGTGCCAGCAGTTTATACGCAGGGACCTACGAGCAGTACTTC

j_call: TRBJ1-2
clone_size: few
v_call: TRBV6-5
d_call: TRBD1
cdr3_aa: CASSYSSRTGSHGYTF
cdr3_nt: TGTGCCAGCAGTTACTCTTCCAGGACAGGCTCCCATGGCTACACCTTC

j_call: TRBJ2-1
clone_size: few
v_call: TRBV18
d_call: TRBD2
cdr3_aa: CASSPPSSGRHYNEQFF
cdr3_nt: TGTGCCAGCTCACCACCGTCTAGCGGGCGCCACTACAATGAGCAGTTCTTC

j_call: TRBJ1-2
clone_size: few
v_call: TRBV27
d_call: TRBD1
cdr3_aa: CATKGRLSDRENF
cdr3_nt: TGTGCCACCAAGGGCCGTCTTTCCGACAGGGAGAACTTC